This T cell receptor delta chain was documented in a study of Vδ1+ human thymocytes. Study-wide points: Thymic TRG and TRD repertoires appeared highly polyclonal, with Gaussian CDR3 length distributions.

Extracted RNA was reverse transcribed into cDNA. The CDR3 regions were amplified by multiplex PCR from V-gene primers to a constant-region primer. TCRdb re-called the multiplex PCR reads through CATT. In the table there are some 23,000 delta-chain clones, roughly 29% of which are singletons. As to this clone: The antigen is not known.

Trimming at V came to 5 bases and at J to 7 bases, leaving 30 bases not matched to a gene. Germline V lookup: CDR1 TSWWSYY, CDR2 QGS. The CDR3 spans 21 residues. The TCR originated in a boy less than two years old who had congenital heart surgery. The chain employs TRDV1 and TRDJ1, with 8 positions matching TRDD3. Material for sequencing was Vdelta1+ gamma-delta thymocytes from the thymus. The subset denotes: FACS-sorted CD3+ TCRalphabeta- TCRVdelta1+ TCRVdelta2- thymocytes. The CDR3 coding sequence is TGTGCTCTTGGGCCCCAAAAAGAAGGTGAGGGGATACTGGCTTCGCGGGGTAAACTCATCTTT. This gives the protein CALGPQKEGEGILASRGKLIF.